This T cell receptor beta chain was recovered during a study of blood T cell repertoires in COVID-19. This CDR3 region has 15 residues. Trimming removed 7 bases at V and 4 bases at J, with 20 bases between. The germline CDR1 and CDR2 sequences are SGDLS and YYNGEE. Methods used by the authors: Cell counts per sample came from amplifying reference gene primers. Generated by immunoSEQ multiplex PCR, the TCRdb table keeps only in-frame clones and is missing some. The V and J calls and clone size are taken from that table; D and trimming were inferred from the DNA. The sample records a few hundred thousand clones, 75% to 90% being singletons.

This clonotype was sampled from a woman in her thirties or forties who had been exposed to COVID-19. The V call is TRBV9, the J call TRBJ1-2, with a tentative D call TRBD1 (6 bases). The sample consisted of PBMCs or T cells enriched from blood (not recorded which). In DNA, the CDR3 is TGTGCCAGCTCTAATAACAGGGAATCACCCTATGGCTACACCTTC. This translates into CASSNNRESPYGYTF.